This TCR delta chain came from a study of Vδ1+ human thymocytes. Notes on the study in general: Thymic TRG and TRD repertoires appeared highly polyclonal, with Gaussian CDR3 length distributions. Bulk repertoire data may be misinterpreted because of unexpected Vdelta2 sequences. Thymic delta-chain repertoires held roughly 20% Vdelta2 sequences and few Vdelta3, despite high sort purity. Many TRG clonotypes were shared between donors; TRD repertoires were essentially private.

The template was reverse-transcribed extracted RNA. CDR3 amplicons came from multiplex PCR with pooled V-gene forward and constant-region reverse primers. TCRdb reanalysed the multiplex PCR reads via CATT. The sample includes over 65,000 delta-chain clones, around 35% of them seen just once. With regard to this clone: No antigen is known for it.

CDR1 and CDR2 (germline): TSWWSYY, QGS. There are 16 residues in the CDR3. The V end lost 4 bases, the J end lost 1 base, and 16 bases lay between the germline ends. Source material: Vdelta1+ gamma-delta thymocytes from the thymus. Documented subset: FACS-sorted CD3+ TCRalphabeta- TCRVdelta1+ TCRVdelta2- thymocytes. The receptor was isolated from a boy under three years old who had congenital heart surgery. The chain has TRDV1 and TRDJ1; D is undetermined. CDR3 loop: CALGAPSPMSTDKLIF. DNA for the CDR3: TGTGCTCTTGGGGCGCCCTCCCCAATGTCCACCGATAAACTCATCTTT.